The 32 T cell receptor beta chains listed next were all sequenced from one sample in a study of Graves' ophthalmopathy and Graves' hyperthyroidism. Amplification of TCR beta CDR3 regions used RNA transcripts. Second-round multiplex PCR followed a first-round RT-PCR using HTBI primers. TCRdb reprocessed the multiplex PCR reads via MiXCR and lists one record per CDR3 protein. The sample carries a few hundred thousand distinct CDR3 sequences, about 22% recorded once. The sequencing sample was made of peripheral blood. These receptors all stem from a woman between 50 and 59 years old with Graves' ophthalmopathy.

The sample holds many counts of this clonotype. The chain uses TRBV5-1 and TRBJ2-7; 7 positions match TRBD1. The germline V gene has CDR1 SGHRS and CDR2 YFSETQ. J gave up 6 bases and V 4 bases, and 7 bases lay outside the gene matches. CDR3 length equals 13 residues. This chain's CDR3 is CASSQGVEGEQYF. CDR3 DNA sequence: TGCGCCAGCAGCCAGGGGGTTGAGGGCGAGCAGTACTTC.

This clonotype was recorded at least ten times. The CDR3 DNA reads TGTGCCACCCGGGGGGGGAAAGAGACCCAGTACTTC. This sequence encodes CATRGGKETQYF. This rearrangement joins TRBV6-1 to TRBJ2-5; 8 bases align to TRBD2. V gave up 10 bases and J gave up 3 bases; unmatched junction bases: 4. The CDR3 length is 12 residues. Germline assignment: CDR1 MNHNS and CDR2 SASEGT.

The V and J genes are TRBV12-3 or TRBV12-4 and TRBJ1-1; possible D gene TRBD1, 5 bases. This CDR3 is 17 amino acids long. Trimming removed 5 bases at V and 2 bases at J, with 21 bases between. CDR3 sequence: CASSPSWGIRANTEAFF. The CDR3 DNA reads as TGTGCCAGCAGTCCATCCTGGGGGATTCGGGCCAACACTGAAGCTTTCTTT.

The gene calls are TRBV24-1 and TRBJ1-2, with a possible D match to TRBD1 (6 bases). Trimming removed 0 bases from V and 8 bases from J, with 9 bases in between. The CDR3 has 13 amino acids. Germline CDR1 KGHDR, CDR2 SFDVKD. DNA for the CDR3: TGTGCCACCAGTGATTTGAAGGGGGAAGGCTACACCTTC. It specifies CATSDLKGEGYTF.

The chain employs TRBV4-1 and TRBJ1-4; D gene unclear. The V gene's germline CDR1 is MGHRA and CDR2 YSYEKL. This CDR3 has 12 amino acids. Trimming shortened V by 0 bases and J by 12 bases, and 8 bases separated the two germline ends. The CDR3 sequence is CASSQDQVELFF. Here the CDR3 DNA reads TGCGCCAGCAGCCAAGACCAGGTTGAACTGTTTTTT.

This clonotype was recorded many times. The chain uses TRBV20-1 and TRBJ2-7; 9 bases match TRBD2. J lost 2 bases, V lost 7 bases, and 9 bases had no gene match. There are 14 residues in the CDR3. Germline lookup yields CDR1 DFQATT and CDR2 SNEGSKA (reference sequence). CDR3 bases: TGCAGTGTCACACAGGGACTAGCAGCCTACGAGCAGTACTTC. This sequence encodes CSVTQGLAAYEQYF.

As concerns this clonotype: This may be a read error, as it is one base from a much larger clone. This chain connects TRBV14 to TRBJ1-1; the D is unclear. Germline-derived CDR1 and CDR2 are SGHDN and FVKESK. With 5 bases removed from V and 7 bases from J, the gap between germline ends came to 17 bases. The CDR3 runs to 14 residues. The CDR3 here is CASSSLPGSGEAFF. The CDR3 coding sequence is TGTGCCAGCAGCTCATTGCCCGGATCGGGTGAAGCTTTCTTT.

V is TRBV3-1 and J is TRBJ1-6; a possible D gene is TRBD1 (5 bases). The CDR3 has 15 residues. CDR1 and CDR2 from the germline V gene are LGHDT and YNNKEL (reference sequence). Between the trimmed V and J ends, which lost 0 bases and 6 bases, there was a span of 9 bases. CDR3 in amino acids: CASSQDGGINSPLHF. The CDR3 DNA reads TGTGCCAGCAGCCAAGATGGGGGGATTAATTCACCCCTCCACTTT.

The chain combines TRBV19 with TRBJ1-2; the D gene is possibly TRBD1 (5 bases). The CDR3 runs to 14 residues. Per the germline V gene, CDR1 is LNHDA and CDR2 is SQIVND (reference sequence). Trimming took off 4 bases at V and 6 bases at J, with 15 bases between the two ends. CDR3 in DNA: TGTGCCAGTAGTACGTCGGGGGGGAAGGATGGCTACACCTTC. Its protein product is CASSTSGGKDGYTF.

This clonotype has at least ten counts. The V call is TRBV2, the J call TRBJ2-5; 10 nucleotides line up with TRBD2. The CDR3 extends over 14 amino acids. Looked up from germline, CDR1 is SNHLY and CDR2 is FYNNEI. Germline trimming cut 7 bases from V and 5 bases from J; bases unmatched to any gene: 7. CDR3 loop: CASNELAGEETQYF. The CDR3 bases are TGTGCCAGCAACGAGCTAGCGGGAGAGGAGACCCAGTACTTC.

This chain joins TRBV12-3 or TRBV12-4 and TRBJ2-5; 11 nucleotides align to TRBD2. This CDR3 region has 15 residues. V gave up 4 bases and J gave up 5 bases; unmatched junction bases: 6. The DNA of the CDR3 is TGTGCCAGCAGTTACCTAGCGGGGGGACTGGAGACCCAGTACTTC. Its protein product is CASSYLAGGLETQYF.

As for this clonotype: This may come from a read error, since a much larger clone is one base off. The genes are TRBV7-8 and TRBJ2-5, with 8 bases matching TRBD2. CDR1 and CDR2 (germline): SGHVS, FQNEAQ. J was trimmed by 5 bases and V by 5 bases; bases with no gene match: 13. The CDR3 totals 16 residues. CDR3 amino acids: CASSLSLLAVVETQYF. The DNA of the CDR3 is TGTGCCAGCAGCCTTTCACTACTAGCGGTAGTTGAGACCCAGTACTTC. The entire variable domain, with the rest obtained from reference TRBV7-8 and TRBJ2-5, is as follows: GAGVSQSPRYKVAKRGQDVALRCDPISGHVSLFWYQQALGQGPEFLTYFQNEAQLDKSGLPSDRFFAERPEGSVSTLKIQRTQQEDSAVYLCASSLSLLAVVETQYFGPGTRLLVL.

This clonotype was seen many times. The rearrangement uses TRBV29-1 and TRBJ2-7; D gene uncertain. The CDR3 runs 13 residues. Looked up from germline, CDR1 is SQVTM and CDR2 is ANQGSEA. V was pared by 6 bases and J by 1 base, with 13 bases between. The CDR3 spells CSVDEDGSYEQYF. The CDR3 DNA sequence: TGCAGCGTAGACGAGGACGGGTCCTACGAGCAGTACTTC.

This clonotype was seen many times. The chain links TRBV10-2 to TRBJ2-1, with TRBD2 identical over 10 bases. The CDR3 sequence is 15 residues long. The V and J ends lost 5 bases and 4 bases, in that order; junction bases with no gene match: 5. Per germline, CDR1 WSHSY and CDR2 SAAADI. The CDR3 reads CASSLAGVGYNEQFF. In DNA, the CDR3 is TGCGCCAGCAGTCTAGCGGGAGTGGGTTACAATGAGCAGTTCTTC.

The rearrangement uses TRBV24-1 and TRBJ2-7; TRBD2 matches 9 bases. The CDR3 runs 15 residues. V was pared by 4 bases and J by 4 bases, with 7 bases of the junction left unmatched. Germline V gives CDR1 KGHDR, CDR2 SFDVKD. The CDR3 DNA sequence: TGTGCCACCAGTGACTCGACTAGCGGTGTATACGAGCAGTACTTC. Its translation: CATSDSTSGVYEQYF.

V is TRBV27 and J is TRBJ1-2, with D possibly being TRBD1 (5 bases). The CDR3 has 13 residues. The germline CDR1 and CDR2 sequences are MNHEY and SMNVEV (reference sequence). Trimming pared 0 bases from V and 7 bases from J, leaving 9 bases between. The CDR3 DNA reads TGTGCCAGCAGTTTATCAGGGGTCGGTGGCTACACCTTC. Encoded protein: CASSLSGVGGYTF.

The CDR3 nucleotides read TGTGCCGGAGCCCCCGCCCGGAGTTCACCCCTCCACTTT. Protein: CAGAPARSSPLHF. J is TRBJ1-6 and V is TRBV6-1; D unresolved. The V end lost 11 bases, the J end lost 9 bases, and 17 bases lay between the germline ends. The CDR3 contains 13 residues. Germline-derived CDR1 and CDR2 are MNHNS and SASEGT.

V gene TRBV5-1 combines with J gene TRBJ1-2; 10 bases are shared with TRBD1. The length of the CDR3 is 13 residues. With V trimmed by 3 bases and J by 4 bases, 0 bases remained unmatched. The V gene's germline CDR1 is SGHRS and CDR2 YFSETQ. The CDR3 protein is CASSWDRGYGYTF. The CDR3 DNA follows: TGCGCCAGCAGCTGGGACAGGGGCTATGGCTACACCTTC.

At least ten counts were recorded for this clonotype. This chain joins TRBV7-2 and TRBJ2-7; no firm D call. V lost 1 base and J lost 5, with 9 bases in between. This CDR3 is 13 amino acids long. The germline V gene encodes CDR1 SGHTA and CDR2 FQGNSA. Here the CDR3 reads CASSLERLDEQYF. The CDR3 coding sequence is TGTGCCAGCAGCTTAGAGAGGCTGGACGAGCAGTACTTC.

This clonotype has a count of ten or more. V usage is TRBV5-1 and J usage is TRBJ2-7; 7 bases are a match to TRBD1. CDR1 SGHRS and CDR2 YFSETQ come from the germline V gene. V shed 0 bases, J shed 0 bases, and the junction held 3 bases outside the gene matches. The CDR3 spans 15 residues. The CDR3, as DNA: TGCGCCAGCAGCTTGGAGGGGGCGCCCTCCTACGAGCAGTACTTC. Translated: CASSLEGAPSYEQYF.

This clonotype has a handful of counts. The chain couples TRBV29-1 to TRBJ2-5; unclear D gene. The CDR3 contains 11 residues. The germline V gene encodes CDR1 SQVTM and CDR2 ANQGSEA. The ends were cut back, 3 bases at V and 3 bases at J, with 5 bases in the middle. CDR3 sequence: CSVDRKETQYF. The CDR3 DNA sequence: TGCAGCGTTGACCGGAAAGAGACCCAGTACTTC.

This sequence joins TRBV30 and TRBJ2-5, with TRBD2 identical over 12 bases. Germline trimming cut 0 bases from V and 4 bases from J; bases unmatched to any gene: 3. CDR3 length: 15 residues. CDR1 and CDR2 (germline): GTSNPN, SVGIG (reference sequence). CDR3 nucleotides: TGTGCCTGGAGTGTTGGACTAGCGGGGATAGAGACCCAGTACTTC. It codes for CAWSVGLAGIETQYF.

This clonotype was seen repeatedly, ten times or more. This sequence joins TRBV13 and TRBJ2-5, with unresolved D. The germline V and J ends were trimmed by 1 base and 2 bases, with 11 bases remaining between them. Looked up from germline, CDR1 is PRHDT and CDR2 is FYEKMQ (reference sequence). The CDR3 has 15 residues. For the CDR3, the DNA is TGTGCCAGCAGCTTAGCGGAGATCAATCAAGAGACCCAGTACTTC. Translation: CASSLAEINQETQYF.

This clonotype has a count of ten or more. This chain joins TRBV6-5 and TRBJ1-5; D gene ambiguous. Germline CDR1 MNHEY, CDR2 SVGAGI. V was clipped by 5 bases and J by 7 bases, with 15 bases between them. This CDR3 comprises 14 residues. The CDR3 DNA reads TGTGCCAGCAGTCCCGCATCCGGCAGGCAGCCCCAGCATTTT. Its translation is CASSPASGRQPQHF.

Many counts were recorded for this clonotype. The CDR3 DNA follows: TGCGCCAGCAGCTTCGGGGCGTATGATACTGAAGCTTTCTTT. It is translated as CASSFGAYDTEAFF. The chain employs TRBV5-1 and TRBJ1-1; the D gene is possibly TRBD1 (5 bases). Germline assignment: CDR1 SGHRS and CDR2 YFSETQ. The CDR3 runs 14 residues. V dropped 2 bases and J dropped 5 bases, with 13 bases sitting between them.

The CDR3 loop reads CASSVGGQGGAEAFF. The CDR3, as DNA: TGTGCCAGCAGCGTGGGTGGACAGGGAGGCGCTGAAGCTTTCTTT. This chain links TRBV9 with TRBJ1-1; TRBD1 aligns across 8 bases. J gave up 6 bases and V 2 bases, and 9 bases lay outside the gene matches. In germline, CDR1 is SGDLS, CDR2 YYNGEE. This CDR3 is built from 15 residues.

The sample holds many counts of this clonotype. The rearrangement links TRBV11-2 to TRBJ1-5, with 7 bases fitting TRBD1. CDR3 length equals 18 residues. V lost 5 bases, J lost 1 base, and 14 bases stayed unmatched. Germline CDR1 SGHAT, CDR2 FQNNGV. Here the CDR3 reads CASSKTNTGVGSNQPQHF. The CDR3 nucleotides are TGTGCCAGCAGCAAGACCAATACAGGGGTTGGCAGCAATCAGCCCCAGCATTTT.

As for this clonotype: The junction differs from germline at one of its ends, possibly a read error. The V call is TRBV6-1, the J call TRBJ2-7; D possibly corresponds to TRBD2 (5 bases). Germline CDR1 is MNHNS and CDR2 is SASEGT. The CDR3 extends over 15 amino acids. The CDR3 bases are TGTGCCAGCAGTGTTGGCACGTCTAGCTCCTACGAGCAGTGCTTC. Protein product: CASSVGTSSSYEQCF.

This clonotype has more than one count but fewer than ten. V and J are TRBV19 and TRBJ1-6; 11 bases match TRBD1. After removal of 10 bases from V and 7 bases from J, the junction contained 12 bases not matched to a gene. The CDR3 is made up of 16 amino acids. The germline V gene has CDR1 LNHDA and CDR2 SQIVND (reference sequence). DNA of the CDR3: TGTGCCACTAGGACAGGGGGCCAACACGAGAATTCACCCCTCCACTTT. This translates into CATRTGGQHENSPLHF.

This clonotype has ten or more counts. The J gene is TRBJ1-5, the V gene TRBV30; D is possibly TRBD1 (5 bases). Per germline, CDR1 GTSNPN and CDR2 SVGIG (reference sequence). V was trimmed by 2 bases and J by 6 bases, leaving 11 bases between them. This CDR3 comprises 13 residues. The CDR3 region is CAWSLEGIQPQHF. CDR3 in DNA: TGTGCCTGGAGTTTGGAGGGGATTCAGCCCCAGCATTTT.

This clonotype was detected ten times or more. CDR3 amino acids: CASRQGNQPQHF. CDR3 coding DNA: TGTGCCAGCAGACAGGGCAATCAGCCCCAGCATTTT. The rearrangement joins TRBV27 to TRBJ1-5; perhaps TRBD1 as D (5 bases). This CDR3 region has 12 residues. Deletions cut 6 bases from V and 2 bases from J, with 5 bases between. Germline CDR1 and CDR2: MNHEY and SMNVEV (reference sequence).

This clonotype was found many times. V and J are TRBV20-1 and TRBJ2-5; possible D gene TRBD2, 6 bases. CDR3 length: 13 amino acids. CDR1 and CDR2 from the germline V gene are DFQATT and SNEGSKA (reference sequence). Trimming shortened V by 1 base and J by 4 bases, and 10 bases separated the two germline ends. The CDR3 loop reads CSARAGVTETQYF. CDR3 in DNA: TGCAGTGCTAGAGCGGGAGTAACAGAGACCCAGTACTTC.